The 15 T cell receptor beta chains listed next were all sequenced from one sample in a study of cytomegalovirus exposure and HLA in healthy donors. Primers for the PCR totalled 60 Vbeta and 13 Jbeta. Libraries were prepared by immunoSEQ multiplex PCR; TCRdb keeps only in-frame clonotypes and omits some of them. The sample consists of approximately 190,000 clones, roughly nine tenths of them appearing once. Sample: PBMCs. Receptors were obtained from a boy aged 2-9 years in good health and CMV-seronegative.

The rearrangement uses TRBV30 and TRBJ1-4, with 7 positions matching TRBD1. This CDR3 has 14 amino acids. Per the germline V gene, CDR1 is GTSNPN and CDR2 is SVGIG (reference sequence). V was pared by 5 bases and J by 5 bases, with 8 bases of the junction left unmatched. CDR3 DNA sequence: TGTGCCTGGGCACCGGGACAGAGGAATGAAAAACTGTTTTTT. This gives the protein CAWAPGQRNEKLFF.

Concerning this clone itself: One end of the junction varies from germline; a read error may be responsible. This chain uses TRBV5-1 with TRBJ2-1; TRBD2 aligns across 11 bases. Germline CDR1 SGHRS, CDR2 YFSETQ. This CDR3 region has 18 residues. The CDR3 bases are TGCGCCAGCAGGTTGGGACTAGCGGACTCCCCTTCCTACAATGAGCAGTTCTTC. Translation gives CASRLGLADSPSYNEQFF.

This clone showed up just once. V is TRBV2 and J is TRBJ2-1; 9 positions agree with TRBD1. This CDR3 is built from 15 residues. The trim removed 3 bases at V and 3 bases at J, leaving 3 bases unmatched. The germline V gene encodes CDR1 SNHLY and CDR2 FYNNEI. For the CDR3, the DNA is TGTGCCAGCAGTGATGAGGACAGGGGCTACAATGAGCAGTTCTTC. Translating gives CASSDEDRGYNEQFF.

This clone was seen a few times. The chain's CDR3 is CASSEEPGGNYGYTF. The DNA for the CDR3 is TGTGCCAGCAGTGAAGAGCCGGGGGGAAACTATGGCTACACCTTC. The chain employs TRBV6-1 and TRBJ1-2; maybe TRBD1 (5 bases). Germline V gene sequence: CDR1 MNHNS, CDR2 SASEGT. The CDR3 consists of 15 residues. Trimming removed 1 base from V and 2 bases from J, with 11 bases in between.

This clone has a single count. This chain uses TRBV25-1 with TRBJ2-7; 9 positions agree with TRBD1. Trimming took 4 bases from V and 6 from J; bases not matched to a gene: 10. Germline V gene data show CDR1 as MGHDK and CDR2 as SYGVNS. This CDR3 is 15 amino acids long. The DNA of the CDR3 is TGTGCCAGCAGTGCCCGGGACAGGGAAATTGGCGAGCAGTACTTC. Translating gives CASSARDREIGEQYF.

The chain joins TRBV19 to TRBJ1-2; 9 nucleotides agree with TRBD1. CDR3 length: 13 residues. Germline V gene lookup returns CDR1 LNHDA and CDR2 SQIVND (reference sequence). Germline trimming cut 5 bases from V and 6 bases from J; bases unmatched to any gene: 4. The CDR3 nucleotides are TGTGCCAGTAGTCAACAGGGGGCAGATGGCTACACCTTC. As protein: CASSQQGADGYTF.

This clone was seen a few times. The chain joins TRBV11-2 to TRBJ2-1, with 7 bases lining up with TRBD2. V was clipped by 1 base and J by 6 bases; unmatched bases: 6. The length of the CDR3 is 15 residues. Germline V gene data show CDR1 as SGHAT and CDR2 as FQNNGV. CDR3 region: CASSLVAGRTNEQFF. CDR3 DNA sequence: TGTGCCAGCAGCTTAGTAGCGGGCCGGACCAATGAGCAGTTCTTC.

The chain carries TRBV5-4 and TRBJ2-2, with 9 nucleotides matching TRBD1. V was clipped by 4 bases and J by 8 bases; unmatched bases: 9. Per germline, CDR1 SGHNT and CDR2 YYREEE (reference sequence). The CDR3 has 15 amino acids. The chain's CDR3 is CASSRGQGGVGELFF. DNA of the CDR3: TGTGCCAGCAGCCGGGGACAGGGAGGCGTTGGGGAGCTGTTTTTT.

V is TRBV4-2 and J is TRBJ2-5; unclear D gene. The germline CDR1 and CDR2 sequences are LGHNA and YNFKEQ. This CDR3 comprises 15 residues. V shed 0 bases and J shed 2 bases, with 10 bases lying between them. The CDR3 region is CASSQDRPVQETQYF. The CDR3 nucleotides read TGTGCCAGCAGCCAAGATCGTCCAGTTCAAGAGACCCAGTACTTC.

The chain recombines TRBV6-5 with TRBJ1-2; no clear D gene. V was cut by 5 bases and J by 4 bases, with 14 bases left in between. The germline CDR1 and CDR2 sequences are MNHEY and SVGAGI. The CDR3 loop spans 14 amino acids. CDR3: CASSPGRSLYGYTF. The CDR3 DNA reads TGTGCCAGCAGTCCCGGGAGGAGTCTCTATGGCTACACCTTC.

V gene TRBV5-1 combines with J gene TRBJ1-2; weak D call: TRBD1 (6 bases). The ends were cut back, 4 bases at V and 7 bases at J, with 17 bases in the middle. Germline V gene lookup returns CDR1 SGHRS and CDR2 YFSETQ. This CDR3 has 14 residues. This CDR3 is CASSTSAGGPGYTF. CDR3 DNA: TGCGCCAGCAGCACCTCCGCGGGGGGCCCTGGCTACACCTTC.

The genes are TRBV7-9 and TRBJ2-7, with a possible D match to TRBD2 (6 bases). CDR1 SEHNR and CDR2 FQNEAQ come from the germline V gene (reference sequence). V lost 2 bases, J lost 2 bases, and 13 bases lay in between. This CDR3 region has 15 residues. The CDR3 protein is CASSLLRTTPYEQYF. The DNA of the CDR3 is TGTGCCAGCAGCTTATTGCGGACTACCCCCTACGAGCAGTACTTC.

This chain connects TRBV9 to TRBJ1-2; possible D gene TRBD1, 6 bases. Trimming left V 4 bases short and J 0 bases short, with 13 bases between. CDR1 is SGDLS and CDR2 is YYNGEE in the germline V gene. The CDR3 consists of 15 residues. This CDR3 reads CASSPDSIANYGYTF. CDR3 DNA sequence: TGTGCCAGCAGCCCGGACAGCATAGCTAACTATGGCTACACCTTC.

This clone was observed a handful of times. J is TRBJ1-1 and V is TRBV6-1; no reliable D call. V lost 4 bases and J lost 6, with 6 bases in between. The CDR3 sequence is 11 residues long. CDR1 and CDR2 (germline): MNHNS, SASEGT. Here the CDR3 reads CASSVGSEAFF. In nucleotides, the CDR3 is TGTGCCAGCAGTGTCGGTTCTGAAGCTTTCTTT.

V usage is TRBV9 and J usage is TRBJ1-2; D might be TRBD1 (5 bases). V lost 0 bases, J lost 7 bases, and 13 bases lay in between. The germline V gene has CDR1 SGDLS and CDR2 YYNGEE. The CDR3 sequence is 14 residues long. This CDR3 reads CASSVDGRGGGYTF. CDR3 nucleotides: TGTGCCAGCAGCGTAGACGGTCGCGGGGGTGGCTACACCTTC.